Shown below are 29 T cell receptor beta chains from a single sample sequenced in a study of T cell responses to AZD1222 COVID-19 vaccine (TCRdb year 2021). In light of the paper, this sample's time point label describes: baseline before first vaccination. Receptor amplification or capture employed the immunoSEQ multiplex PCR assay. The table was pulled from immuneACCESS by TCRdb, which kept in-frame rearrangements only. Such tables lose some clones; where checked, under half of the loss comes from unresolved V genes, and the rest has no known cause. This sample lists fewer than 200,000 clones; roughly 92% were detected once. 1% to 1.5% of the sample lies in the top ten. The sample was peripheral blood, taken on day 0 of AZD1222 vaccination. The receptor set was obtained from an adult in good health.

The gene calls are TRBV28 and TRBJ1-1; the match to TRBD1 covers 7 bases. Germline V CDR1 and CDR2: MDHEN, SYDVKM. The CDR3 is made up of 14 amino acids. V was pared by 2 bases and J by 5 bases, with 5 bases of the junction left unmatched. CDR3 in amino acids: CASSLRGGRTEAFF. The CDR3 DNA follows: TGTGCCAGCAGTTTACGAGGGGGCAGGACTGAAGCTTTCTTT.

The chain is built from TRBV27 and TRBJ1-5, with D maybe TRBD1 (6 bases). The CDR3 contains 15 residues. The V end was cut by 1 base, the J end by 6 bases, with 13 bases between. Germline values: CDR1 MNHEY, CDR2 SMNVEV (reference sequence). CDR3: CASSLLLGASQPQHF. CDR3 coding DNA: TGTGCCAGCAGTTTATTACTGGGGGCGTCTCAGCCCCAGCATTTT.

The chain couples TRBV7-9 to TRBJ1-1; possible D gene TRBD1, 5 bases. Trimming took 5 bases from V and 0 from J, leaving 16 bases between them. CDR1 is SEHNR, CDR2 FQNEAQ, per germline (reference sequence). This CDR3 has 16 residues. The CDR3 region is CASSPSRPGLNTEAFF. As DNA, the CDR3 is TGTGCCAGCAGCCCCTCCCGGCCGGGGCTGAACACTGAAGCTTTCTTT.

V usage is TRBV5-1 and J usage is TRBJ1-5, with a tentative D call TRBD1 (6 bases). The germline V gene has CDR1 SGHRS and CDR2 YFSETQ. Trimming stripped 0 bases from V and 5 bases from J, with 9 bases between. The CDR3 covers 14 residues. The CDR3 region is CASSLGSGDQPQHF. CDR3 DNA: TGCGCCAGCAGCTTGGGGTCAGGGGATCAGCCCCAGCATTTT.

J is TRBJ2-3 and V is TRBV5-1, with TRBD2 matching over 9 bases. Germline trimming cut 0 bases from V and 3 bases from J; bases unmatched to any gene: 11. This CDR3 comprises 18 residues. Per germline, CDR1 SGHRS and CDR2 YFSETQ. DNA for the CDR3: TGCGCCAGCAGCTTGGGCGTCCTGGCGGGGGGGCGGACAGATACGCAGTATTTT. The encoded protein is CASSLGVLAGGRTDTQYF.

The genes are TRBV3-1 (or the pseudogene TRBV3-2) and TRBJ1-1; the D is unclear. The CDR3 runs 14 residues. The germline V gene has CDR1 LGHDT and CDR2 YNNKEL (reference sequence). V lost 0 bases and J 6 bases, leaving 11 bases between the germline ends. The CDR3, as DNA: TGTGCCAGCAGCCAAGATTACCACCGGGCTGAAGCTTTCTTT. Translated: CASSQDYHRAEAFF.

The chain carries TRBV2 and TRBJ1-5; perhaps TRBD1 as D (5 bases). This CDR3 has 15 residues. CDR1 SNHLY and CDR2 FYNNEI come from the germline V gene. Trimming removed 5 bases from V and 6 bases from J, with 17 bases in between. The CDR3 region has the DNA TGTGCCAGCAGTCCGGGTCAGGGATTTTTTCAGCCCCAGCATTTT. Translation: CASSPGQGFFQPQHF.

The chain joins TRBV7-9 to TRBJ2-1; the D gene is possibly TRBD1 (6 bases). V was cut by 5 bases and J by 0 bases, with 17 bases left in between. The CDR3 has 17 residues. From germline, CDR1 is SEHNR and CDR2 FQNEAQ (reference sequence). CDR3 in amino acids: CASSRDRSRGSYNEQFF. In DNA form, the CDR3 reads TGTGCCAGCAGCCGCGACAGGAGTCGGGGCTCCTACAATGAGCAGTTCTTC.

This clone occurred once. This rearrangement joins TRBV19 to TRBJ1-1; D unclear. With 10 bases removed from V and 3 bases from J, the gap between germline ends came to 21 bases. Germline V gives CDR1 LNHDA, CDR2 SQIVND (reference sequence). This CDR3 is built from 15 residues. CDR3 region: CATNPRNGVDTEAFF. CDR3 sequence (DNA): TGTGCCACTAACCCACGGAACGGCGTGGACACTGAAGCTTTCTTT.

This clone was recorded a few times. CDR3 sequence reads: CASSFKTGSNQPQHF. The CDR3 DNA reads TGTGCCAGCAGCTTTAAGACAGGGAGCAATCAGCCCCAGCATTTT. This chain joins TRBV7-2 and TRBJ1-5; TRBD1 matches at 7 bases. Trimming took 3 bases from V and 1 from J; bases not matched to a gene: 3. Looked up from germline, CDR1 is SGHTA and CDR2 is FQGNSA. There are 15 residues in the CDR3.

The CDR3 loop is CASSLRQGVQETQYF. CDR3 nucleotide sequence: TGTGCCAGCAGCTTACGGCAGGGAGTACAAGAGACCCAGTACTTC. The gene calls are TRBV7-3 and TRBJ2-5; D may correspond to TRBD1 or TRBD2 (5 bases each). This CDR3 spans 15 amino acids. Trimming removed 2 bases from V and 2 bases from J, with 12 bases in between. The germline V gene has CDR1 SGHTA and CDR2 FQGTGA.

The chain has TRBV18 and TRBJ2-7, with a tentative D call TRBD1 (5 bases). V lost 2 bases and J lost 2, with 10 bases in between. This CDR3 comprises 14 residues. The germline CDR1 and CDR2 sequences are KGHSH and LQKENI. CDR3 bases: TGTGCCAGCTCACCAAGGACATTCCCCTACGAGCAGTACTTC. Its translation: CASSPRTFPYEQYF.

J is TRBJ1-1 and V is TRBV5-1, with a tentative D call TRBD1 (6 bases). V gave up 6 bases and J gave up 3 bases, with 15 bases separating them. Germline CDR1 SGHRS, CDR2 YFSETQ. There are 14 residues in the CDR3. The CDR3 reads CASTPLGADTEAFF. The CDR3 nucleotides read TGCGCCAGCACCCCCCTGGGGGCGGACACTGAAGCTTTCTTT.

The chain carries TRBV3-1 (or the pseudogene TRBV3-2) and TRBJ2-7, with 7 bases fitting TRBD2. CDR3 size: 14 residues. Trimming removed 6 bases from V and 2 bases from J; junction bases left unmatched: 7. Germline CDR1 reads LGHDT; CDR2 reads YNNKEL (reference sequence). The CDR3 loop reads CASSRLGGTYEQYF. The DNA of the CDR3 is TGTGCCAGCAGTCGCTTGGGGGGGACCTACGAGCAGTACTTC.

CDR3 in DNA: TGTGCCAGCAGCTTACAGTTGGGAGGTCAGTCCTACAATGAGCAGTTCTTC. Its protein is CASSLQLGGQSYNEQFF. The V call is TRBV5-8, the J call TRBJ2-1; TRBD2 might be the D (6 bases). This CDR3 has 17 residues. Germline V gene sequence: CDR1 SGHTS, CDR2 YDEGEE. Trimming removed 2 bases from V and 1 base from J, with 16 bases in between.

V gene TRBV11-2 combines with J gene TRBJ1-2; D unclear. Trimming shortened V by 0 bases and J by 3 bases, and 14 bases separated the two germline ends. CDR1 is SGHAT, CDR2 FQNNGV, per germline. The CDR3 is 16 amino acids. CDR3 sequence reads: CASSLDRYSYYYGYTF. The CDR3 nucleotides are TGTGCCAGCAGCTTAGATCGATACAGCTATTACTATGGCTACACCTTC.

The chain combines TRBV4-2 with TRBJ1-5; D is perhaps TRBD1 (6 bases). From germline, CDR1 is LGHNA and CDR2 YNFKEQ. Trimming removed 2 bases at V and 1 base at J, with 12 bases between. CDR3 size: 16 residues. For the CDR3, the DNA is TGTGCCAGCAGCCAAATGGGACACGAGAGCAATCAGCCCCAGCATTTT. This encodes CASSQMGHESNQPQHF.

The chain is built from TRBV18 and TRBJ1-1; no reliable D call. Germline loops: CDR1 KGHSH, CDR2 LQKENI. Trimming shortened V by 1 base and J by 6 bases, and 12 bases separated the two germline ends. CDR3 length: 14 amino acids. CDR3: CASSPRNEQSEAFF. DNA of the CDR3: TGTGCCAGCTCACCACGAAACGAGCAGTCTGAAGCTTTCTTT.

This clone was found once. This sample includes further DNA sequences coding for the same CDR3. V is TRBV6-4 and J is TRBJ2-3; the D call may be TRBD1 or TRBD2 (5 bases each). Germline values: CDR1 MRHNA, CDR2 SNTAGT. The CDR3 sequence is 14 residues long. Trimming stripped 2 bases from V and 1 base from J, with 7 bases between. The CDR3 region has the DNA TGTGCCAGCAGTGACAGGGGAGGCACAGATACGCAGTATTTT. Translation gives CASSDRGGTDTQYF.

The genes are TRBV19 and TRBJ1-2, with D possibly matching TRBD1 (5 bases). Germline-derived CDR1 and CDR2 are LNHDA and SQIVND (reference sequence). The V end was cut by 4 bases, the J end by 2 bases, with 5 bases between. The CDR3 consists of 12 residues. The CDR3 region is CASSRDNYGYTF. CDR3 coding DNA: TGTGCCAGTAGTAGGGACAACTATGGCTACACCTTC.

V is TRBV5-6 and J is TRBJ2-7; no clear D. This CDR3 region has 12 residues. Germline lookup yields CDR1 SGHDT and CDR2 YYEEEE. Trimming removed 2 bases from V and 3 bases from J, with 6 bases in between. CDR3 in amino acids: CASSLTNYEQYF. CDR3 nucleotide sequence: TGTGCCAGCAGCTTAACAAACTACGAGCAGTACTTC. The full variable domain, its missing parts supplied by reference TRBV5-6 and TRBJ2-7, is DAGVTQSPTHLIKTRGQQVTLRCSPKSGHDTVSWYQQALGQGPQFIFQYYEEEERQRGNFPDRFSGHQFPNYSSELNVNALLLGDSALYLCASSLTNYEQYFGPGTRLTVT.

Written as DNA, the CDR3 is TGTGCCAGTAGTATATACAGGGGGGGGGATTCACCCCTCCACTTT. This translates into CASSIYRGGDSPLHF. The chain uses TRBV19 and TRBJ1-6; 8 positions match TRBD1. This CDR3 is 15 amino acids long. V was pared by 2 bases and J by 8 bases, with 5 bases of the junction left unmatched. The germline CDR1 and CDR2 sequences are LNHDA and SQIVND (reference sequence).

The J gene is TRBJ2-2, the V gene TRBV5-1; TRBD1 is a possible D gene (5 bases). CDR3 length: 16 amino acids. Trimming removed 4 bases at V and 0 bases at J, with 13 bases between. CDR1 is SGHRS and CDR2 is YFSETQ in the germline V gene. This chain's CDR3 is CASSPRAGPNTGELFF. CDR3 sequence (DNA): TGCGCCAGCAGCCCCCGGGCAGGGCCGAACACCGGGGAGCTGTTTTTT.

The CDR3 spells CASSLEREQYF. The CDR3 DNA reads as TGTGCCAGCAGTCTAGAGCGCGAGCAGTACTTC. The chain recombines TRBV28 with TRBJ2-7; no clear D. V gave up 5 bases and J gave up 6 bases, with 8 bases separating them. CDR1 is MDHEN and CDR2 is SYDVKM in the germline V gene. The CDR3 loop spans 11 amino acids.

This clone came up once. The chain couples TRBV4-2 to TRBJ1-1; D remains unclear. CDR3 length: 16 residues. Trimming stripped 3 bases from V and 0 bases from J, with 14 bases between. CDR1 is LGHNA and CDR2 is YNFKEQ in the germline V gene. The CDR3 region is CASSHSIGQMNTEAFF. The CDR3 DNA is TGTGCCAGCAGCCACTCAATAGGCCAGATGAACACTGAAGCTTTCTTT.

V gene TRBV12-2 combines with J gene TRBJ1-6. TRBV12-2 represents a pseudogene. This CDR3 spans 15 amino acids. CDR3 DNA: TGTGCAAGTCGCTTCGGGCCTCAGGTCAATTCACCCCTCCACTTT. Translated, it gives CASRFGPQVNSPLHF.

The V and J genes are TRBV19 and TRBJ1-6; D unresolved. The CDR3 runs to 17 residues. Germline CDR1 is LNHDA and CDR2 is SQIVND (reference sequence). Trimming stripped 9 bases from V and 9 bases from J, with 27 bases between. DNA of the CDR3: TGTGCCAGCCATGTATCGGGAGCAAGAACTGCGGGTTCACCCCTCCACTTT. This sequence encodes CASHVSGARTAGSPLHF. Full variable domain (remainder filled in from reference TRBV19 and TRBJ1-6): DGGITQSPKYLFRKEGQNVTLSCEQNLNHDAMYWYRQDPGQGLRLIYYSQIVNDFQKGDIAEGYSVSREKKESFPLTVTSAQKNPTAFYLCASHVSGARTAGSPLHFGNGTRLTVT.

This clone was detected only once. V and J are TRBV5-5 and TRBJ2-3; 7 bases line up with TRBD1. The CDR3 consists of 14 residues. V shed 4 bases, J shed 4 bases, and the junction held 6 bases outside the gene matches. Germline CDR1 and CDR2: SGHKS and YYEKEE (reference sequence). CDR3 region: CASSLDRVADTQYF. The CDR3 DNA follows: TGTGCCAGCAGCCTAGACAGGGTAGCAGATACGCAGTATTTT. The full variable domain, its missing parts supplied by reference TRBV5-5 and TRBJ2-3, is DAGVTQSPTHLIKTRGQQVTLRCSPISGHKSVSWYQQVLGQGPQFIFQYYEKEERGRGNFPDRFSARQFPNYSSELNVNALLLGDSALYLCASSLDRVADTQYFGPGTRLTVL.

The gene calls are TRBV5-5 and TRBJ2-3; no firm D call. This CDR3 has 16 residues. V was trimmed by 4 bases and J by 0 bases, leaving 15 bases between them. Germline CDR1 and CDR2: SGHKS and YYEKEE (reference sequence). CDR3 amino acids: CASSPAITPSTDTQYF. CDR3 DNA: TGTGCCAGCAGCCCCGCGATAACCCCTAGCACAGATACGCAGTATTTT. The full variable domain, with the rest looked up from reference TRBV5-5 and TRBJ2-3, is DAGVTQSPTHLIKTRGQQVTLRCSPISGHKSVSWYQQVLGQGPQFIFQYYEKEERGRGNFPDRFSARQFPNYSSELNVNALLLGDSALYLCASSPAITPSTDTQYFGPGTRLTVL.